This passage covers 23 T cell receptor beta chains from one sample sequenced in a study of blood T cell repertoires in COVID-19. Repertoires were generated with immunoSEQ multiplex PCR, while TCRdb's copy carries only in-frame clones and drops some. The sample contains about 300,000 clones, approximately 90% of which appear only once. Sequencing used peripheral blood. Every receptor here comes from a man aged 40-49 years with acute or convalescent COVID-19.

The chain joins TRBV19 to TRBJ1-5; 8 nucleotides match TRBD1. Germline V lookup: CDR1 LNHDA, CDR2 SQIVND (reference sequence). V was clipped by 2 bases and J by 4 bases; unmatched bases: 1. The CDR3 contains 14 residues. CDR3 coding DNA: TGTGCCAGTAGTATAAGGGACAGGAATCAGCCCCAGCATTTT. It translates to CASSIRDRNQPQHF. Full variable domain (outside the CDR3, taken from reference TRBV19 and TRBJ1-5): DGGITQSPKYLFRKEGQNVTLSCEQNLNHDAMYWYRQDPGQGLRLIYYSQIVNDFQKGDIAEGYSVSREKKESFPLTVTSAQKNPTAFYLCASSIRDRNQPQHFGDGTRLSIL.

The rearrangement joins TRBV7-6 to TRBJ2-2; 8 nucleotides line up with TRBD1. Germline lookup yields CDR1 SGHVS and CDR2 FNYEAQ. The CDR3 is 17 residues long. After removal of 4 bases from V and 4 bases from J, the junction contained 11 bases not matched to a gene. CDR3 residues: CASSWVTGTGGTGELFF. In DNA, the CDR3 is TGTGCCAGCAGCTGGGTAACCGGGACAGGAGGCACCGGGGAGCTGTTTTTT.

The V and J genes are TRBV19 and TRBJ1-1; 7 positions agree with TRBD1. This CDR3 region has 15 residues. V dropped 2 bases and J dropped 0; count of bases not matched to a gene: 3. Germline CDR1 reads LNHDA; CDR2 reads SQIVND (reference sequence). The DNA for the CDR3 is TGTGCCAGTAGTATAAAGGGACAGATGAACACTGAAGCTTTCTTT. It specifies CASSIKGQMNTEAFF.

The chain joins TRBV28 to TRBJ2-7; 8 positions agree with TRBD1. V lost 5 bases, J lost 3 bases, and 6 bases stayed unmatched. Germline-derived CDR1 and CDR2 are MDHEN and SYDVKM. This CDR3 has 14 amino acids. CDR3: CASSGQGDNYEQYF. CDR3 DNA: TGTGCCAGCAGTGGACAGGGTGATAACTACGAGCAGTACTTC.

The J gene is TRBJ2-1, the V gene TRBV24-1, with D possibly TRBD1 on 6 matching bases. The length of the CDR3 is 17 residues. Trimming pared 1 base from V and 7 bases from J, leaving 19 bases between. Germline V gives CDR1 KGHDR, CDR2 SFDVKD. DNA for the CDR3: TGTGCCACCAGTGATTTTTTGACAGGCCGGGGCGATAATGAGCAGTTCTTC. This encodes CATSDFLTGRGDNEQFF.

A few counts support this clone. The V call is TRBV19, the J call TRBJ1-1; perhaps TRBD1 as D (5 bases). Deletions cut 0 bases from V and 8 bases from J, with 10 bases between. Germline V CDR1 and CDR2: LNHDA, SQIVND (reference sequence). This CDR3 comprises 13 residues. The CDR3 nucleotides are TGTGCCAGTAGTATAGAGTGGGGCTTGGAAGCTTTCTTT. Its translation is CASSIEWGLEAFF.

Only one count was recorded for this clone. This chain joins TRBV10-2 and TRBJ2-1, with TRBD1 as a possible D gene (6 bases). CDR1 WSHSY and CDR2 SAAADI come from the germline V gene. There are 14 residues in the CDR3. Trimming stripped 5 bases from V and 3 bases from J, with 11 bases between. The CDR3 nucleotides read TGCGCCAGCAGTAAGACAGGAATCTACAATGAGCAGTTCTTC. Amino acid sequence: CASSKTGIYNEQFF.

The CDR3 nucleotides are TGCGCCAGCAGCTTGGCGGGGGGTAGCTCTGGGGCCAACGTCCTGACTTTC. Translating gives CASSLAGGSSGANVLTF. The chain has TRBV5-1 and TRBJ2-6; 7 bases fit TRBD2. The J segment lost 0 bases and the V segment lost 0 bases, leaving 3 bases of the junction unmatched. The CDR3 spans 17 residues. The germline CDR1 and CDR2 sequences are SGHRS and YFSETQ.

The chain combines TRBV5-6 with TRBJ1-6, with TRBD1 matching 7 bases. Losses at the gene ends were 0 bases for V and 7 bases for J; bases not matched to a gene: 10. Germline V lookup: CDR1 SGHDT, CDR2 YYEEEE. This CDR3 has 17 residues. The CDR3 DNA sequence: TGTGCCAGCAGCTTGGGGGCGACAGGGTATCCAAATTCACCCCTCCACTTT. It codes for CASSLGATGYPNSPLHF.

The chain is built from TRBV10-3 and TRBJ2-7; maybe TRBD1 (6 bases). V lost 11 bases to trimming and J lost 0 bases, with 14 bases between them. Germline loops: CDR1 ENHRY, CDR2 SYGVKD. The CDR3 has 13 amino acids. The CDR3 bases are TGTGCCGCCTGGGGGCAGGGCTCCTACGAGCAGTACTTC. Translating it yields CAAWGQGSYEQYF.

V gene TRBV3-1 (or the pseudogene TRBV3-2) combines with J gene TRBJ2-2; tentative D call: TRBD1 (5 bases). V gave up 6 bases and J gave up 7 bases, with 15 bases separating them. The length of the CDR3 is 14 residues. The germline V gene encodes CDR1 LGHDT and CDR2 YNNKEL (reference sequence). The CDR3 loop reads CASRTDRFFGELFF. The CDR3 bases are TGTGCCAGCAGGACAGACAGATTCTTCGGGGAGCTGTTTTTT.

This chain uses TRBV30 with TRBJ1-2, with 9 bases that match TRBD1. CDR3 size: 15 residues. The germline V gene has CDR1 GTSNPN and CDR2 SVGIG (reference sequence). With V trimmed by 0 bases and J by 6 bases, 8 bases remained unmatched. The chain's CDR3 is CAWSVWTGDGDGYTF. DNA for the CDR3: TGTGCCTGGAGTGTATGGACAGGGGACGGTGATGGCTACACCTTC.

This chain joins TRBV2 and TRBJ2-7, with TRBD1 matching 7 bases. Germline CDR1 reads SNHLY; CDR2 reads FYNNEI. The CDR3 loop spans 12 amino acids. The J segment lost 4 bases and the V segment lost 4 bases, leaving 1 base of the junction unmatched. The CDR3 coding sequence is TGTGCCAGCAGTGCAGGGGGTTACGAGCAGTACTTC. Amino acids: CASSAGGYEQYF.

This clone was observed once. The chain links TRBV2 to TRBJ1-1; 11 bases agree with TRBD1. CDR3 size: 17 residues. The ends lost 1 base at V and 1 base at J; junction bases unmatched: 5. Germline CDR1 and CDR2: SNHLY and FYNNEI. As DNA, the CDR3 is TGTGCCAGCAGTGAAGATCGGGACAGGGGGAAGAACACTGAAGCTTTCTTT. Residues: CASSEDRDRGKNTEAFF.

This chain joins TRBV5-1 and TRBJ1-6; D not resolved. Germline values: CDR1 SGHRS, CDR2 YFSETQ. The CDR3 is 17 residues long. Deletions cut 0 bases from V and 4 bases from J, with 14 bases between. The CDR3 here is CASSLGQNPFYNSPLHF. The CDR3 bases are TGCGCCAGCAGCTTGGGGCAAAACCCCTTTTATAATTCACCCCTCCACTTT.

The chain joins TRBV7-2 to TRBJ1-1; D might be TRBD1 (5 bases). Germline V gives CDR1 SGHTA, CDR2 FQGNSA. The germline V and J ends were trimmed by 5 bases and 4 bases, with 17 bases remaining between them. The CDR3 is made up of 15 amino acids. The CDR3 DNA is TGTGCCAGCAGCCTAGAGGGGATTTTAGGCACTGAAGCTTTCTTT. Encoded protein: CASSLEGILGTEAFF.

This clone showed up just a few times. The gene calls are TRBV7-7 and TRBJ2-1; 7 positions agree with TRBD1. The CDR3 has 16 residues. V dropped 1 base and J dropped 8; count of bases not matched to a gene: 11. From germline, CDR1 is SSHAT and CDR2 FNYEAQ (reference sequence). The CDR3: CASSLGIRQGTDEQFF. In nucleotides, the CDR3 is TGTGCCAGCAGCTTAGGAATCCGACAGGGCACCGATGAGCAGTTCTTC. Combining the CDR3 with reference TRBV7-7 and TRBJ2-1 gives the whole variable domain GAGVSQSPRYKVTKRGQDVTLRCDPISSHATLYWYQQALGQGPEFLTYFNYEAQPDKSGLPSDRFSAERPEGSISTLTIQRTEQRDSAMYRCASSLGIRQGTDEQFFGPGTRLTVL.

The J gene is TRBJ2-2, the V gene TRBV24-1; D is perhaps TRBD1 (6 bases). The V end was cut by 7 bases, the J end by 0 bases, with 11 bases between. This CDR3 is built from 15 residues. The germline V gene has CDR1 KGHDR and CDR2 SFDVKD. CDR3 amino acids: CATSLRGTNTGELFF. For the CDR3, the DNA is TGTGCCACCAGCCTCAGGGGTACGAACACCGGGGAGCTGTTTTTT.

The chain joins TRBV6-1 to TRBJ2-1, with 11 bases that match TRBD2. J lost 11 bases, V lost 1 base, and 1 base had no gene match. Germline lookup yields CDR1 MNHNS and CDR2 SASEGT. This CDR3 contains 13 residues. The CDR3 spells CASSEGLAGKQFF. The CDR3 nucleotides are TGTGCCAGCAGTGAAGGACTAGCGGGGAAGCAGTTCTTC.

The rearrangement links TRBV19 to TRBJ1-3; no clear D. The CDR3 spans 14 residues. V was pared by 7 bases and J by 0 bases, with 10 bases between. Germline values: CDR1 LNHDA, CDR2 SQIVND (reference sequence). The CDR3 reads CASKRSHSGNTIYF. The CDR3, as DNA: TGTGCCAGTAAGCGCTCTCACTCTGGAAACACCATATATTTT.

The rearrangement links TRBV5-1 to TRBJ1-1; possible D gene TRBD1, 6 bases. V lost 4 bases, J lost 9 bases, and 16 bases lay in between. In germline, CDR1 is SGHRS, CDR2 YFSETQ. The CDR3 runs 13 residues. The CDR3 bases are TGCGCCAGCAGCCCCGTCACCAGGGGCCAAGCTTTCTTT. Translating it yields CASSPVTRGQAFF.

The V call is TRBV7-9, the J call TRBJ1-2; maybe TRBD1 (5 bases). The CDR3 runs to 11 residues. The germline V and J ends were trimmed by 1 base and 8 bases, with 5 bases remaining between them. Looked up from germline, CDR1 is SEHNR and CDR2 is FQNEAQ (reference sequence). CDR3 in amino acids: CASSLGGGYTF. As DNA, the CDR3 is TGTGCCAGCAGCTTAGGGGGCGGCTACACCTTC. Supplemented by reference TRBV7-9 and TRBJ1-2, the full variable domain reads DTGVSQNPRHKITKRGQNVTFRCDPISEHNRLYWYRQTLGQGPEFLTYFQNEAQLEKSRLLSDRFSAERPKGSFSTLEIQRTEQGDSAMYLCASSLGGGYTFGSGTRLTVV.

The rearrangement joins TRBV2 to TRBJ2-3, with D maybe TRBD2 (5 bases). Trimming left V 4 bases short and J 1 base short, with 9 bases between. Germline-derived CDR1 and CDR2 are SNHLY and FYNNEI. CDR3 length: 14 amino acids. Here the CDR3 reads CASSVMRGTDTQYF. As DNA, the CDR3 is TGTGCCAGCAGTGTCATGAGGGGCACAGATACGCAGTATTTT.